A few counts support the clone carrying this T cell receptor (beta chain). After removal of 7 bases from V and 4 bases from J, the junction contained 8 bases not matched to a gene. This CDR3 has 13 residues. From germline, CDR1 is SQVTM and CDR2 ANQGSEA. These data are taken from a study of shared clonotypes between healthy human individuals. Generated by immunoSEQ multiplex PCR, the TCRdb table keeps only in-frame clones and is missing some. Counted here are over a million clones, around three quarters occurring once; the ten biggest clones make up about 0.52%. The sequence came from a young man in good health. Some clones in this sample may be carry-over from other donors' samples. V usage is TRBV29-1 and J usage is TRBJ1-2; 8 nucleotides agree with TRBD1. The sequenced sample was memory CD4+ T cells from PBMCs. The subset is: CD45RA-negative fraction. CDR3 in amino acids: CSASTGTGYGYTF. The CDR3 DNA is TGCAGCGCTTCAACCGGGACAGGCTATGGCTACACCTTC.